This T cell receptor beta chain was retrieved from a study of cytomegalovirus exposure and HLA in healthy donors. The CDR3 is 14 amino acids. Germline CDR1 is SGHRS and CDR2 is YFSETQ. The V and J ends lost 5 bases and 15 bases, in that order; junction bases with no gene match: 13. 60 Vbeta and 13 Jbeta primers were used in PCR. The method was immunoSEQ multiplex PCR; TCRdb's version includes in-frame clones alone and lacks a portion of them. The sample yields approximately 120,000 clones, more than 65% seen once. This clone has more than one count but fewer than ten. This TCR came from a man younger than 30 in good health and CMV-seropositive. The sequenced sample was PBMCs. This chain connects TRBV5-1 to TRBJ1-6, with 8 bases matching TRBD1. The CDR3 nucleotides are TGCGCCAGCAGTCCCGGGACAGGTGGATTAAGCCTCCACTTT. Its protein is CASSPGTGGLSLHF.